This T cell receptor (beta chain) was documented in a study of Graves' ophthalmopathy and Graves' hyperthyroidism. The study, taken as a whole, reports: Ophthalmopathy progression cases were predicted by the model with 70% to 71% sensitivity and 72.22% specificity.

This clonotype was seen repeatedly, ten times or more. Its target is unknown. RNA served as the template for amplifying TCR beta CDR3 regions. Following a first-round RT-PCR that used HTBI primers, a second-round multiplex PCR was carried out. TCRdb analysed the multiplex PCR reads with MiXCR anew, one entry per CDR3 protein. The data contain about 620,000 distinct CDR3 sequences, about 20% of them singletons. The hyperthyroidism patients, aged 18 to 65, had been newly diagnosed, with under 2 months' duration. This clonotype was sampled from a woman between 18 and 29 years old with stable Graves' hyperthyroidism. Some clones in this sample may be carry-over from other donors' samples. Source material: peripheral blood.

The CDR3 region has the DNA TGTGCCAGCAGCTTAGCACTAGCGGGTTTGAGGGAGCAGTACTTC. Amino acid sequence: CASSLALAGLREQYF. The J gene is TRBJ2-7, the V gene TRBV7-3; 9 bases fit TRBD2. The trim removed 2 bases at V and 7 bases at J, leaving 9 bases unmatched. The CDR3 length is 15 residues. Germline V gives CDR1 SGHTA, CDR2 FQGTGA. Full variable domain (missing parts from reference TRBV7-3 and TRBJ2-7): GAGVSQTPSNKVTEKGKYVELRCDPISGHTALYWYRQSLGQGPEFLIYFQGTGAADDSGLPNDRFFAVRPEGSVSTLKIQRTERGDSAVYLCASSLALAGLREQYFGPGTRLTVT.